This T cell receptor (beta chain) is drawn from a study of control samples from healthy donors and cancer patients. Measured with immunoSEQ multiplex PCR; TCRdb has only the in-frame clones, and not every one. The table lists some 120,000 clones, more than 75% of them singletons, with less than 3% in the top ten. In germline, CDR1 is SGHTA, CDR2 FQGNSA. With 3 bases clipped from V and 1 base from J, the junction kept 6 bases outside the gene matches. The CDR3 extends over 15 amino acids. Sequenced input: blood. The source of this sequence is a woman aged 70-85 years in good health. The chain employs TRBV7-2 and TRBJ2-7; 7 bases align to TRBD1. CDR3 amino acids: CASSFDRARSYEQYF. CDR3 DNA sequence: TGTGCCAGCAGCTTCGACAGGGCGAGGTCCTACGAGCAGTACTTC.